Below, 29 T cell receptor beta chains from the same sample are listed, as sequenced in a study of blood T cell repertoires in COVID-19. Libraries were prepared by immunoSEQ multiplex PCR; TCRdb keeps only in-frame clonotypes and omits some of them. The repertoire has 300,000 to 350,000 clones, more than 75% of them found once; the top ten carry approximately 0.99%. The material sequenced was PBMCs or T cells enriched from blood (not recorded which). All receptors derive from a woman aged 30 to 39 who had recovered from COVID-19.

This sequence joins TRBV6-2 or TRBV6-3 and TRBJ2-1, with 8 bases aligning to TRBD2. The CDR3 covers 17 residues. The V gene end was trimmed by 2 bases and the J gene end by 2 bases; junction bases not matched to a gene: 8. Germline values: CDR1 MNHEY, CDR2 SVGEGT. The CDR3 reads CASSYPTFGGAYNEQFF. As DNA, the CDR3 is TGTGCCAGCAGTTACCCAACGTTCGGGGGGGCCTACAATGAGCAGTTCTTC.

The chain carries TRBV6-5 and TRBJ2-7; 11 bases align to TRBD2. V dropped 2 bases and J dropped 2; count of bases not matched to a gene: 5. CDR1 and CDR2 (germline): MNHEY, SVGAGI. The CDR3 sequence is 16 residues long. The CDR3 sequence is CASSYGVSGGAYEQYF. The CDR3 DNA is TGTGCCAGCAGTTACGGTGTTAGCGGGGGGGCCTACGAGCAGTACTTC.

The chain links TRBV21-1 to TRBJ2-1; the table's D call, TRBD1, was not checked against the DNA. TRBV21-1 is deemed a pseudogene. This CDR3 contains 18 residues. The CDR3, as DNA: TGTGCCAGCAGCGACTGGGCCGTCCGGGACAGGGGCCACAATGAGCAGTTCTTC. Protein sequence: CASSDWAVRDRGHNEQFF.

This chain joins TRBV5-1 and TRBJ2-4, with 7 bases fitting TRBD1. Germline CDR1 is SGHRS and CDR2 is YFSETQ. The CDR3 consists of 14 residues. V lost 5 bases, J lost 6 bases, and 8 bases stayed unmatched. The CDR3 loop reads CASRPGGEGNIQYF. The DNA of the CDR3 is TGCGCCAGCAGACCAGGGGGAGAAGGAAACATTCAGTACTTC.

The CDR3 sequence: CASGTSTGNEKLFF. CDR3 bases: TGTGCCAGCGGAACTTCGACAGGAAATGAAAAACTGTTTTTT. The chain uses TRBV13 and TRBJ1-4; maybe TRBD1 (6 bases). CDR1 and CDR2 from the germline V gene are PRHDT and FYEKMQ (reference sequence). This CDR3 has 14 residues. The V and J ends lost 8 bases and 5 bases respectively, with 15 bases between them.

This rearrangement joins TRBV27 to TRBJ2-5; tentatively, D is TRBD2 (6 bases). Germline V gives CDR1 MNHEY, CDR2 SMNVEV (reference sequence). V shed 10 bases and J shed 0 bases, with 15 bases lying between them. The CDR3 totals 14 residues. CDR3: CATKGLSYQETQYF. In DNA, the CDR3 is TGTGCCACCAAGGGACTGTCGTACCAAGAGACCCAGTACTTC.

This clone was counted a few times. The genes are TRBV30 and TRBJ1-3, with 7 bases that match TRBD1. V gave up 0 bases and J gave up 1 base; unmatched junction bases: 6. The CDR3 contains 16 residues. The germline V gene encodes CDR1 GTSNPN and CDR2 SVGIG (reference sequence). The CDR3 DNA reads as TGTGCCTGGAGTGTTCTCAGGGGGAAATCTGGAAACACCATATATTTT. This gives the protein CAWSVLRGKSGNTIYF.

This clone was seen only a few times. The chain couples TRBV10-3 to TRBJ2-7; a possible D gene is TRBD2 (5 bases). Trimming pared 0 bases from V and 2 bases from J, leaving 8 bases between. The CDR3 length is 14 residues. Per germline, CDR1 ENHRY and CDR2 SYGVKD. Here the CDR3 DNA reads TGTGCCATCAGTGAGTCCCGGGAAACCTACGAGCAGTACTTC. Its protein product is CAISESRETYEQYF.

The chain carries TRBV27 and TRBJ2-2, with D unresolved. Trimming removed 4 bases from V and 7 bases from J, with 13 bases in between. Germline CDR1 and CDR2: MNHEY and SMNVEV (reference sequence). CDR3 size: 14 residues. The chain's CDR3 is CASSSEMIGGELFF. The CDR3 DNA is TGTGCCAGCAGTTCCGAGATGATCGGCGGGGAGCTGTTTTTT.

The rearrangement links TRBV28 to TRBJ1-5, with a tentative D call TRBD1 (5 bases). The germline V and J ends were trimmed by 2 bases and 3 bases, with 11 bases remaining between them. The germline CDR1 and CDR2 sequences are MDHEN and SYDVKM. This CDR3 has 15 residues. The DNA of the CDR3 is TGTGCCAGCAGTTTAATGGGGGGGATCAATCAGCCCCAGCATTTT. Residues: CASSLMGGINQPQHF.

The chain employs TRBV7-2 and TRBJ1-2; D is unresolved. The CDR3 is 14 amino acids. V was pared by 1 base and J by 4 bases, with 10 bases between. Germline V gives CDR1 SGHTA, CDR2 FQGNSA. The CDR3 is CASSLVGGIYGYTF. DNA of the CDR3: TGTGCCAGCAGCTTAGTCGGAGGGATCTATGGCTACACCTTC.

The chain combines TRBV2 with TRBJ2-1; a possible D gene is TRBD1 (7 bases). The CDR3 sequence is 15 residues long. V shed 2 bases and J shed 7 bases, with 15 bases lying between them. Per germline, CDR1 SNHLY and CDR2 FYNNEI. The CDR3 loop is CASSEQGGLGNEQFF. CDR3 DNA sequence: TGTGCCAGCAGTGAACAGGGGGGCCTGGGAAATGAGCAGTTCTTC.

The chain couples TRBV7-9 to TRBJ2-7; 9 bases match TRBD1. V lost 4 bases, J lost 6 bases, and 10 bases stayed unmatched. This CDR3 has 15 residues. CDR1 and CDR2 from the germline V gene are SEHNR and FQNEAQ (reference sequence). The CDR3 spells CASSYTGTGYGEQYF. The CDR3 DNA follows: TGTGCCAGCAGCTACACCGGGACAGGGTATGGCGAGCAGTACTTC. The full variable domain, completed using reference TRBV7-9 and TRBJ2-7, is DTGVSQNPRHKITKRGQNVTFRCDPISEHNRLYWYRQTLGQGPEFLTYFQNEAQLEKSRLLSDRFSAERPKGSFSTLEIQRTEQGDSAMYLCASSYTGTGYGEQYFGPGTRLTVT.

The gene calls are TRBV19 and TRBJ2-2; weak D call: TRBD1 (6 bases). V was shortened by 9 bases and J by 0 bases, with 14 bases between the two germline ends. Germline loops: CDR1 LNHDA, CDR2 SQIVND (reference sequence). The CDR3 runs 15 residues. The CDR3 reads CASQIGGPNTGELFF. CDR3 nucleotide sequence: TGTGCCAGCCAGATTGGGGGCCCGAACACCGGGGAGCTGTTTTTT.

The chain combines TRBV28 with TRBJ1-3; no clear D gene. Germline CDR1 MDHEN, CDR2 SYDVKM. The CDR3 spans 15 residues. The germline V and J ends were trimmed by 4 bases and 0 bases, with 10 bases remaining between them. The CDR3 DNA reads as TGTGCCAGCAGTTCCGCAGCGCTCTCTGGAAACACCATATATTTT. Amino acids: CASSSAALSGNTIYF. The full variable domain, completed using reference TRBV28 and TRBJ1-3, is DVKVTQSSRYLVKRTGEKVFLECVQDMDHENMFWYRQDPGLGLRLIYFSYDVKMKEKGDIPEGYSVSREKKERFSLILESASTNQTSMYLCASSSAALSGNTIYFGEGSWLTVV.

The chain carries TRBV5-1 and TRBJ2-7; D might be TRBD2 (5 bases). Trimming removed 0 bases at V and 3 bases at J, with 13 bases between. CDR1 is SGHRS and CDR2 is YFSETQ in the germline V gene. The CDR3 is 15 residues long. CDR3 DNA: TGCGCCAGCAGCTTGGTCTCCGGGGTACTCTACGAGCAGTACTTC. Residues: CASSLVSGVLYEQYF.

J is TRBJ1-5 and V is TRBV7-8, with 7 nucleotides matching TRBD1. From germline, CDR1 is SGHVS and CDR2 FQNEAQ. This CDR3 has 14 amino acids. The J segment lost 8 bases and the V segment lost 3 bases, leaving 7 bases of the junction unmatched. The CDR3 loop reads CASSFGTAEEPQHF. The CDR3 DNA sequence: TGTGCCAGCAGCTTCGGGACAGCCGAAGAGCCCCAGCATTTT.

V and J are TRBV7-9 and TRBJ2-7; 8 bases agree with TRBD1. J lost 2 bases, V lost 7 bases, and 10 bases had no gene match. The germline gives CDR1 SEHNR, CDR2 FQNEAQ (reference sequence). This CDR3 spans 15 amino acids. This chain's CDR3 is CASTRGQGSTYEQYF. The CDR3 DNA is TGTGCCAGCACCAGAGGACAGGGATCGACCTACGAGCAGTACTTC.

The V call is TRBV6-2 or TRBV6-3, the J call TRBJ2-1; D is perhaps TRBD2 (7 bases). CDR3 length: 15 amino acids. V lost 0 bases to trimming and J lost 5 bases, with 11 bases between them. The germline V gene has CDR1 MNHEY and CDR2 SVGEGT. Here the CDR3 reads CASSYSAGANNEQFF. CDR3 coding DNA: TGTGCCAGCAGTTACTCCGCGGGGGCCAACAATGAGCAGTTCTTC.

This clone has only one observation. The chain combines TRBV2 with TRBJ2-3, with 10 bases identical to TRBD2. Trimming cost V 6 bases and J 1 base; bases outside gene matches: 7. The CDR3 totals 16 residues. Per the germline V gene, CDR1 is SNHLY and CDR2 is FYNNEI. The chain's CDR3 is CASRPNLAGGTDTQYF. The CDR3, as DNA: TGTGCCAGCAGGCCTAATCTAGCGGGGGGCACAGATACGCAGTATTTT.

J is TRBJ1-1 and V is TRBV5-4; tentatively, D is TRBD1 (5 bases). Trimming removed 4 bases at V and 1 base at J, with 14 bases between. CDR1 is SGHNT, CDR2 YYREEE, per germline (reference sequence). This CDR3 is 15 amino acids long. The CDR3 coding sequence is TGTGCCAGCAGCCTCGACAGAAAGGGGAACACTGAAGCTTTCTTT. The encoded protein is CASSLDRKGNTEAFF.

This chain links TRBV6-5 with TRBJ2-1, with 8 bases lining up with TRBD1. V dropped 2 bases and J dropped 7; count of bases not matched to a gene: 10. Looked up from germline, CDR1 is MNHEY and CDR2 is SVGAGI. The CDR3 sequence is 16 residues long. The CDR3, as DNA: TGTGCCAGCAGTTACGGTCGTCAGGGGGCTCGGAATGAGCAGTTCTTC. Amino acids: CASSYGRQGARNEQFF.

V is TRBV5-6 and J is TRBJ2-7; TRBD2 agrees at 12 bases. Looked up from germline, CDR1 is SGHDT and CDR2 is YYEEEE. J lost 5 bases, V lost 5 bases, and 8 bases had no gene match. The CDR3 is 15 amino acids. This CDR3 is CASSFGLAGFDEQYF. CDR3 bases: TGTGCCAGCAGTTTTGGACTAGCGGGGTTCGACGAGCAGTACTTC.

The chain has TRBV12-3 or TRBV12-4 and TRBJ1-5, with a weak D call TRBD1 (5 bases). V lost 7 bases and J lost 9, with 13 bases in between. CDR3 length: 12 amino acids. The CDR3 region is CASTSGVPPQHF. CDR3 in DNA: TGTGCCAGCACTTCGGGGGTACCGCCCCAGCATTTT.

This chain uses TRBV9 with TRBJ2-3; D possibly corresponds to TRBD2 (7 bases). Between the trimmed V and J ends, which lost 1 base and 3 bases, there was a span of 15 bases. Germline V gene lookup returns CDR1 SGDLS and CDR2 YYNGEE. The CDR3 runs 16 residues. CDR3 region: CASSVTAGALTDTQYF. The CDR3 nucleotides read TGTGCCAGCAGCGTAACCGCGGGGGCCCTAACAGATACGCAGTATTTT.

The count of this clone is one. The chain uses TRBV19 and TRBJ1-6, with D maybe TRBD1 (6 bases). The germline V gene encodes CDR1 LNHDA and CDR2 SQIVND (reference sequence). Trimming stripped 6 bases from V and 5 bases from J, with 11 bases between. This CDR3 is built from 14 residues. The CDR3 sequence is CASSGQTDNSPLHF. CDR3 coding DNA: TGTGCCAGTAGCGGACAGACGGATAATTCACCCCTCCACTTT.

V and J are TRBV20-1 and TRBJ2-5; no definite D call. V lost 6 bases and J lost 5, with 4 bases in between. The V gene's germline CDR1 is DFQATT and CDR2 SNEGSKA (reference sequence). The CDR3 runs to 9 residues. The CDR3 spells CSAPETQYF. For the CDR3, the DNA is TGCAGTGCCCCGGAGACCCAGTACTTC.

CDR3: CASSLSSGGPDTQYF. DNA for the CDR3: TGTGCCAGCAGCTTATCTAGCGGGGGACCCGATACGCAGTATTTT. V gene TRBV7-2 combines with J gene TRBJ2-3; 10 nucleotides line up with TRBD2. V was pared by 2 bases and J by 6 bases, with 5 bases of the junction left unmatched. Per the germline V gene, CDR1 is SGHTA and CDR2 is FQGNSA. CDR3 length: 15 amino acids.

The chain has TRBV6-5 and TRBJ2-7; TRBD1 agrees at 9 bases. Trimming took 4 bases from V and 5 from J; bases not matched to a gene: 9. This CDR3 is 15 amino acids long. Germline V gives CDR1 MNHEY, CDR2 SVGAGI. The CDR3 DNA reads as TGTGCCAGCAGTTCCCCCGGGACAGGGCTACACGAGCAGTACTTC. This gives the protein CASSSPGTGLHEQYF.